This T cell receptor (beta chain) was sequenced in a study of OX40 agonist ivuxolimab in advanced cancers. On the study more broadly: Patients in dose escalation had liver, melanoma, kidney or head and neck cancers.

Sequenced by immunoSEQ multiplex PCR; TCRdb stores in-frame clones only, minus some. The sample holds about 49,000 clones; around 80% are singletons and the top ten take about 1.5%. Concerning this clone itself: Its antigen is not known.

Blood was sampled at baseline, cycle 4 day 1, and cycle 7 day 1. Findings of the study overall: Determination of antigen specificity was not performed for the expanded peripheral T cells.

CDR1 and CDR2 from the germline V gene are DFQATT and SNEGSKA (reference sequence). V lost 3 bases, J lost 7 bases, and 7 bases lay in between. The CDR3 is 11 residues long. The clonotype was recovered from an adult with an advanced solid tumor such as melanoma, head and neck, liver or kidney cancer. V and J are TRBV20-1 and TRBJ2-1; D not certain. This sample comprised CD4+ or CD8+ T cells sorted from blood, obtained in a trial of the OX40 agonist ivuxolimab. The CDR3: CSASSPNEQFF. The CDR3 bases are TGCAGTGCTAGTAGTCCTAATGAGCAGTTCTTC.